The 2 T cell receptor beta chains below all came from one sample that was sequenced in a study of blood T cell repertoires in COVID-19. Clones were sequenced by immunoSEQ multiplex PCR, and TCRdb holds only the in-frame ones, with some missing. This table holds 200,000 or so clones, 70% to 90% found once. The sample was PBMCs or T cells enriched from blood (not recorded which). Receptors originate from a woman aged 35 to 49 with acute COVID-19.

The chain uses TRBV7-3 and TRBJ1-6; D is possibly TRBD1 (6 bases). The V end was cut by 5 bases, the J end by 10 bases, with 18 bases between. The CDR3 is 15 amino acids. Germline CDR1 is SGHTA and CDR2 is FQGTGA. This CDR3 reads CASSKNGGLSSPLHF. The DNA of the CDR3 is TGTGCCAGCAGCAAAAACGGGGGGCTGTCCTCACCCCTCCACTTT.

V and J are TRBV19 and TRBJ2-7; 12 nucleotides align to TRBD1. Trimming removed 1 base from V and 0 bases from J; junction bases left unmatched: 7. The length of the CDR3 is 18 residues. From germline, CDR1 is LNHDA and CDR2 SQIVND (reference sequence). The CDR3 DNA reads TGTGCCAGTAGTATAGCCGGGACAGGGGGCGCCAGCTCCTACGAGCAGTACTTC. Translating it yields CASSIAGTGGASSYEQYF.